The text below deals with one T cell receptor beta chain. Its antigen is unidentified. These data belong to a study of T cells in tumors after PD-1 blockade. The overall study: Daily vismodegib 150 mg continued in a subset of anti-PD-1-treated patients. Overall study findings and caveats: Some novel exhausted tumor clones appeared in pre-treatment blood, suggesting peripheral recruitment.

Template: tumor biopsy or peripheral blood genomic DNA, roughly 550-6,500 ng per sample. Germline loops: CDR1 MDHEN, CDR2 SYDVKM. V shed 6 bases and J shed 8 bases, with 22 bases lying between them. This CDR3 is built from 15 residues. Repertoires were generated with immunoSEQ multiplex PCR, while TCRdb's copy carries only in-frame clones and drops some. This sample has roughly 19,000 clones, with 81% found just once. The rearrangement joins TRBV28 to TRBJ1-2; D is perhaps TRBD1 (5 bases). This material consisted of PBMCs, taken after anti-PD-1 therapy. This clonotype originated in a human donor with advanced basal cell or squamous cell carcinoma (not recorded which). Here the CDR3 DNA reads TGTGCCAGCAGCTGGCCGGGACCTAACACACTGGGCTACACCTTC. Translating it yields CASSWPGPNTLGYTF.